This T cell receptor beta chain came from a study of CD8+ T cells in alopecia areata. At the level of the study: Oral tofacitinib (5 to 10 mg twice daily) was administered to treated patients.

Germline values: CDR1 LNHNV, CDR2 YYDKDF (reference sequence). V lost 2 bases to trimming and J lost 5 bases, with 11 bases between them. This CDR3 contains 14 residues. The study team obtained lesional scalp punch biopsies and peripheral blood from alopecia areata patients. Cell sorting was applied to PBMCs, and CD4+ and CD8+ T cells were collected. RNA was extracted and reverse transcribed into cDNA as the sequencing template. The method was immunoSEQ multiplex PCR; TCRdb's version includes in-frame clones alone and lacks a portion of them. The sample consists of over 150,000 clones, 50% to 70% of them appearing once.

Sequences were derived from CD4+ T cells sorted from blood, sampled at week 0. This receptor was taken from a human donor with alopecia areata. This sequence joins TRBV15 and TRBJ2-3; D possibly uses TRBD1 or TRBD2 (6 bases each). Here the CDR3 DNA reads TGTGCCACCAGCAGACCCGGGGGCGTAGATACGCAGTATTTT. It codes for CATSRPGGVDTQYF.